Presented here are 9 T cell receptor beta chains from one specimen sequenced in a study of cytomegalovirus exposure and HLA in healthy donors. The PCR contained 60 Vbeta and 13 Jbeta primers. Here immunoSEQ multiplex PCR was the method, and the copy in TCRdb shows in-frame clones only, minus some. The table lists 200,000 to 250,000 clones, 78% of them singletons. Sequences were obtained from PBMCs. These receptors originate from a male donor in good health and CMV-seronegative.

The genes are TRBV6-5 and TRBJ2-1, with D possibly TRBD2 on 7 matching bases. Germline CDR1 is MNHEY and CDR2 is SVGAGI. The CDR3 is 16 residues long. V lost 0 bases and J lost 7, with 16 bases in between. CDR3 nucleotides: TGTGCCAGCAGTTACTCGTTTGCGGGGGCCTTAAATGAGCAGTTCTTC. Amino acid sequence: CASSYSFAGALNEQFF.

V gene TRBV6-1 combines with J gene TRBJ1-1; D possibly corresponds to TRBD1 (5 bases). Trimming took 0 bases from V and 1 from J, leaving 18 bases between them. Germline V gene data show CDR1 as MNHNS and CDR2 as SASEGT. This CDR3 is built from 18 residues. The CDR3 coding sequence is TGTGCCAGCAGTGAAGCGGCCGGGGGAGGAGGTACGAACACTGAAGCTTTCTTT. Protein product: CASSEAAGGGGTNTEAFF.

V usage is TRBV9 and J usage is TRBJ2-5, with D perhaps matching TRBD1 (7 bases). This CDR3 spans 13 amino acids. CDR1 SGDLS and CDR2 YYNGEE come from the germline V gene. V was clipped by 1 base and J by 4 bases, with 8 bases between them. CDR3: CASSVQGGETQYF. The CDR3 DNA reads as TGTGCCAGCAGCGTACAGGGGGGAGAGACCCAGTACTTC.

The chain uses TRBV7-2 and TRBJ1-2, with D possibly TRBD1 on 6 matching bases. Per germline, CDR1 SGHTA and CDR2 FQGNSA. Deletions cut 5 bases from V and 0 bases from J, with 16 bases between. This CDR3 contains 16 residues. The CDR3 bases are TGTGCCAGCAGCCACCGGGGGGGGCGTACTAACTATGGCTACACCTTC. Protein sequence: CASSHRGGRTNYGYTF.

The gene calls are TRBV11-2 and TRBJ2-1; no clear D gene. The germline gives CDR1 SGHAT, CDR2 FQNNGV. V was cut by 7 bases and J by 4 bases, with 11 bases left in between. This CDR3 region has 13 residues. CDR3 residues: CASTRSSYNEQFF. As DNA, the CDR3 is TGTGCCAGCACGCGGTCCTCATACAATGAGCAGTTCTTC.

The chain employs TRBV10-3 and TRBJ2-1; weak D call: TRBD2 (5 bases). This CDR3 comprises 15 residues. The germline V gene has CDR1 ENHRY and CDR2 SYGVKD. The germline V and J ends were trimmed by 4 bases and 5 bases, with 15 bases remaining between them. CDR3 sequence: CAISVEEAAHNEQFF. CDR3 DNA sequence: TGTGCCATCAGTGTTGAGGAAGCGGCCCACAATGAGCAGTTCTTC.

The V and J genes are TRBV6-5 and TRBJ2-7; D ambiguous. In germline, CDR1 is MNHEY, CDR2 SVGAGI. V gave up 2 bases and J gave up 2 bases, with 7 bases separating them. CDR3 length: 13 amino acids. The CDR3 reads CASSYDGAYEQYF. The DNA of the CDR3 is TGTGCCAGCAGTTACGATGGAGCCTACGAGCAGTACTTC.

This clone came up once. This chain uses TRBV5-1 with TRBJ1-2, with a tentative D call TRBD1 (6 bases). V gave up 1 base and J gave up 5 bases, with 12 bases separating them. The germline V gene encodes CDR1 SGHRS and CDR2 YFSETQ. The CDR3 is 14 amino acids. The CDR3 region has the DNA TGCGCCAGCAGCTTGTTGTACAGGGAATATGGCTACACCTTC. This translates into CASSLLYREYGYTF.

The chain employs TRBV30 and TRBJ1-2; weak D call: TRBD1 (5 bases). Deletions cut 1 base from V and 13 bases from J, with 13 bases between. The germline V gene has CDR1 GTSNPN and CDR2 SVGIG (reference sequence). CDR3 length equals 11 residues. CDR3 sequence: CAWSGGGLRTF. The CDR3 coding sequence is TGTGCCTGGAGTGGGGGGGGTCTCCGCACCTTC.